The 22 T cell receptor beta chains below were found in one sample sequenced in a study of cytomegalovirus exposure and HLA in healthy donors. This PCR relied on a set of 60 Vbeta primers and 13 Jbeta primers. TCRdb's table, derived via immunoSEQ multiplex PCR, lists solely in-frame clones and lacks some. The repertoire holds roughly 180,000 clones, with roughly 84% as singletons. Sequenced: PBMCs. The receptors stem from a girl aged 2 to 10 in good health and CMV-seropositive.

The J gene is TRBJ2-1, the V gene TRBV7-7; 10 bases are a match to TRBD2. CDR3 length equals 15 residues. Germline V gene data show CDR1 as SSHAT and CDR2 as FNYEAQ (reference sequence). With V trimmed by 7 bases and J by 3 bases, 6 bases remained unmatched. CDR3 sequence (DNA): TGTGCCAGCACAAGGCTAGCGGGGGTCTACAATGAGCAGTTCTTC. Protein sequence: CASTRLAGVYNEQFF.

This sequence joins TRBV5-1 and TRBJ2-1; TRBD2 matches at 7 bases. V was clipped by 5 bases and J by 7 bases; unmatched bases: 6. The CDR3 loop spans 13 amino acids. Germline V lookup: CDR1 SGHRS, CDR2 YFSETQ. This chain's CDR3 is CASRGGRSNEQFF. CDR3 sequence (DNA): TGCGCCAGCAGGGGCGGGAGAAGTAATGAGCAGTTCTTC. Looking up the rest from reference TRBV5-1 and TRBJ2-1 gives the full variable domain: KAGVTQTPRYLIKTRGQQVTLSCSPISGHRSVSWYQQTPGQGLQFLFEYFSETQRNKGNFPGRFSGRQFSNSRSEMNVSTLELGDSALYLCASRGGRSNEQFFGPGTRLTVL.

The sample holds a few counts of this clone. CDR3 nucleotides: TGCGCCAGCAGCCAAGTTTCTGCAACTAATGAAAAACTGTTTTTT. Its protein product is CASSQVSATNEKLFF. The chain couples TRBV4-1 to TRBJ1-4; D not resolved. This CDR3 is 15 amino acids long. The germline V gene has CDR1 MGHRA and CDR2 YSYEKL. Trimming pared 1 base from V and 0 bases from J, leaving 6 bases between.

This clone was recorded only once. The gene calls are TRBV28 and TRBJ1-2; possible D gene TRBD1, 5 bases. This CDR3 contains 15 residues. Trimming took off 6 bases at V and 6 bases at J, with 20 bases between the two ends. Germline V gene data show CDR1 as MDHEN and CDR2 as SYDVKM. CDR3 DNA: TGTGCCAGCAGCTCCACCGGGACTTCCTGGGATGGCTACACCTTC. Translated: CASSSTGTSWDGYTF.

This chain joins TRBV19 and TRBJ1-2; no clear D gene. Looked up from germline, CDR1 is LNHDA and CDR2 is SQIVND (reference sequence). V lost 4 bases, J lost 4 bases, and 10 bases lay in between. This CDR3 is 13 amino acids long. The chain's CDR3 is CASSKPNGYGYTF. For the CDR3, the DNA is TGTGCCAGTAGTAAACCTAACGGCTATGGCTACACCTTC.

V and J are TRBV2 and TRBJ2-2, with D possibly matching TRBD2 (6 bases). This CDR3 contains 16 residues. Between the trimmed V and J ends, which lost 10 bases and 6 bases, there was a span of 24 bases. From germline, CDR1 is SNHLY and CDR2 FYNNEI. The CDR3 here is CATPHMGGRWAGELFF. CDR3 DNA sequence: TGTGCCACCCCTCATATGGGGGGTAGGTGGGCCGGGGAGCTGTTTTTT.

The gene calls are TRBV19 and TRBJ2-7; D is possibly TRBD2 (5 bases). V was clipped by 3 bases and J by 2 bases, with 11 bases between them. Germline CDR1 reads LNHDA; CDR2 reads SQIVND (reference sequence). CDR3 length: 14 amino acids. CDR3 protein: CASSISAGTYEQYF. For the CDR3, the DNA is TGTGCCAGTAGTATCTCCGCCGGGACCTACGAGCAGTACTTC.

The chain couples TRBV5-4 to TRBJ2-7; 8 bases map to TRBD1. The CDR3 has 16 residues. CDR1 SGHNT and CDR2 YYREEE come from the germline V gene (reference sequence). V shed 4 bases, J shed 6 bases, and the junction held 15 bases outside the gene matches. The CDR3 sequence is CASSNRRQGALREQYF. CDR3 in DNA: TGTGCCAGCAGCAACCGGCGGCAGGGGGCTCTTCGCGAGCAGTACTTC.

The rearrangement uses TRBV19 and TRBJ1-1; D is unresolved. Germline V gene data show CDR1 as LNHDA and CDR2 as SQIVND (reference sequence). The CDR3 totals 10 residues. V lost 6 bases, J lost 7 bases, and 6 bases lay in between. DNA for the CDR3: TGTGCCAGTAGCGGTCTTGAAGCTTTCTTT. Translation: CASSGLEAFF.

The chain recombines TRBV30 with TRBJ2-1; the match to TRBD2 covers 8 bases. Unmatched junction bases numbered 11, after V lost 1 base and J lost 9 bases. The CDR3 has 15 residues. CDR1 and CDR2 (germline): GTSNPN, SVGIG (reference sequence). CDR3 loop: CAWSARGGGAVEQFF. The CDR3 DNA follows: TGTGCCTGGAGTGCCCGGGGGGGAGGAGCGGTTGAGCAGTTCTTC.

This clone showed up just a few times. This chain joins TRBV19 and TRBJ1-1; 7 nucleotides agree with TRBD1. V shed 5 bases, J shed 3 bases, and the junction held 3 bases outside the gene matches. The CDR3 has 13 residues. Germline values: CDR1 LNHDA, CDR2 SQIVND (reference sequence). For the CDR3, the DNA is TGTGCCAGTAGTCTTACAGGGGACACTGAAGCTTTCTTT. As protein: CASSLTGDTEAFF.

The chain carries TRBV11-3 and TRBJ2-3; D not resolved. With 6 bases removed from V and 5 bases from J, the gap between germline ends came to 9 bases. Germline loops: CDR1 SGHNT, CDR2 YENEEA. The CDR3 spans 12 residues. CDR3 sequence: CASSRLGDTQYF. The CDR3 DNA is TGTGCCAGCAGTCGACTGGGAGATACGCAGTATTTT.

This CDR3 reads CASSSGTETNEKLFF. The CDR3 DNA sequence: TGTGCCAGCAGCTCCGGGACAGAAACTAATGAAAAACTGTTTTTT. J is TRBJ1-4 and V is TRBV5-8, with 7 bases fitting TRBD1. The CDR3 has 15 amino acids. Germline-derived CDR1 and CDR2 are SGHTS and YDEGEE. Losses at the gene ends were 3 bases for V and 1 base for J; bases not matched to a gene: 3.

The chain couples TRBV15 to TRBJ2-5; D gene ambiguous. This CDR3 spans 14 amino acids. The V and J ends lost 0 bases and 1 base respectively, with 6 bases between them. The germline V gene has CDR1 LNHNV and CDR2 YYDKDF (reference sequence). The CDR3 DNA reads TGTGCCACCAGCAGAGACAGGCTCCAAGAGACCCAGTACTTC. The encoded protein is CATSRDRLQETQYF.

This clone was picked up one time. CDR3 region: CASSRGQETQYF. The CDR3 region has the DNA TGCGCCAGCAGTAGGGGCCAAGAGACCCAGTACTTC. The chain combines TRBV10-1 with TRBJ2-5, with a weak D call TRBD1 (5 bases). Trimming took off 5 bases at V and 1 base at J, with 5 bases between the two ends. The CDR3 consists of 12 residues. CDR1 is WNHNN and CDR2 is SYGVQD in the germline V gene (reference sequence).

This sequence joins TRBV21-1 and TRBJ2-7; the table names TRBD2, a call not compared with the DNA. TRBV21-1 is annotated as a pseudogene. The length of the CDR3 is 17 residues. CDR3 sequence (DNA): TGTGCCAGCAGCAAAGGGACTAGCGGGAGGGCCAATGGGGAGCAGTACTTC. Translated, it gives CASSKGTSGRANGEQYF.

The rearrangement uses TRBV5-1 and TRBJ2-7, with TRBD2 matching 9 bases. Unmatched junction bases numbered 7, after V lost 0 bases and J lost 3 bases. The CDR3 is 16 residues long. Germline V gene lookup returns CDR1 SGHRS and CDR2 YFSETQ. The CDR3 DNA follows: TGCGCCAGCAGCTTGGCCGCCAGCGGGAGGAACTACGAGCAGTACTTC. Its translation: CASSLAASGRNYEQYF.

This clone is a singleton in its sample. The junction and the germline gene differ at one end; a read error may be behind it. The chain joins TRBV28 to TRBJ2-7; no clear D. This CDR3 contains 11 residues. Germline CDR1 is MDHEN and CDR2 is SYDVKM. DNA of the CDR3: TGTGCCACCAGTAAGGTAACGGGGCAGTACTTC. It yields the protein CATSKVTGQYF.

This clone was counted only a few times. V usage is TRBV6-1 and J usage is TRBJ2-7; 7 bases are a match to TRBD1. The germline V gene has CDR1 MNHNS and CDR2 SASEGT. With 7 bases clipped from V and 6 bases from J, the junction kept 6 bases outside the gene matches. The CDR3 loop spans 12 amino acids. The CDR3 reads CASIPRQGEQYF. CDR3 sequence (DNA): TGTGCCAGCATCCCGAGACAGGGCGAGCAGTACTTC.

The chain is built from TRBV6-6 and TRBJ1-1, with 7 bases lining up with TRBD1. Germline CDR1 reads MNHNY; CDR2 reads SVGAGI (reference sequence). V shed 6 bases, J shed 1 base, and the junction held 8 bases outside the gene matches. The CDR3 loop spans 15 amino acids. In DNA, the CDR3 is TGTGCCAGCAGCACGTCCGGGACAGAGAACACTGAAGCTTTCTTT. This sequence encodes CASSTSGTENTEAFF.

The chain links TRBV5-1 to TRBJ2-6; the D is unclear. The CDR3 has 14 residues. V was cut by 6 bases and J by 0 bases, with 7 bases left in between. Germline V gene data show CDR1 as SGHRS and CDR2 as YFSETQ. CDR3 bases: TGCGCCAGCACTCCCGTCTCTGGGGCCAACGTCCTGACTTTC. Translation gives CASTPVSGANVLTF.

The chain carries TRBV27 and TRBJ1-2; 9 positions match TRBD1. Per the germline V gene, CDR1 is MNHEY and CDR2 is SMNVEV (reference sequence). The CDR3 has 14 amino acids. V dropped 2 bases and J dropped 7; count of bases not matched to a gene: 5. CDR3 sequence: CASSLGGQGLGYTF. The CDR3 DNA reads TGTGCCAGCAGTTTAGGGGGACAGGGACTTGGCTACACCTTC.